A single sample is the source of the 30 T cell receptor beta chains below, sequenced in a study of T cells in Graves' hyperthyroidism and ophthalmopathy. Amplification targeted TCR beta CDR3 regions from RNA transcripts. The HTBI primer set served for first-round RT-PCR of the TCR CDR3. TCRdb recomputed calls from the multiplex PCR reads with MiXCR, one row per CDR3 protein. The sample includes a few hundred thousand distinct CDR3 sequences, around 19% of them seen just once. The sample was blood. These receptors came from a man between 35 and 55 years old with Graves' hyperthyroidism.

V and J are TRBV2 and TRBJ1-3; D possibly corresponds to TRBD1 (6 bases). V lost 4 bases and J 4 bases, leaving 11 bases between the germline ends. CDR3 length: 14 amino acids. CDR1 is SNHLY, CDR2 FYNNEI, per germline. The CDR3 here is CASSAATGGNTIYF. CDR3 bases: TGTGCCAGCAGTGCCGCGACAGGCGGAAACACCATATATTTT.

This clonotype was counted many times. This sequence joins TRBV7-8 and TRBJ1-4; no firm D call. Between the trimmed V and J ends, which lost 1 base and 4 bases, there was a span of 4 bases. Germline CDR1 SGHVS, CDR2 FQNEAQ. The CDR3 has 13 amino acids. CDR3 protein: CASSLGLNEKLFF. For the CDR3, the DNA is TGTGCCAGCAGCTTAGGGCTTAATGAAAAACTGTTTTTT.

This clonotype was picked up many times. The V and J genes are TRBV4-3 and TRBJ2-4; D unclear. V was pared by 1 base and J by 11 bases, with 9 bases between. Germline-derived CDR1 and CDR2 are LGHNA and YSLEER. The CDR3 is 12 residues long. CDR3 nucleotide sequence: TGCGCCAGCAGCCAAGGGGAACGTGTTCAGTACTTC. Translation gives CASSQGERVQYF.

This clonotype has ten or more counts. The CDR3 protein is CSARGSIWDTQYF. DNA of the CDR3: TGCAGTGCTAGGGGTAGTATATGGGATACGCAGTATTTT. The V gene is TRBV20-1, the J gene TRBJ2-3; D is ambiguous. There are 13 residues in the CDR3. The V end lost 3 bases, the J end lost 6 bases, and 13 bases lay between the germline ends. From germline, CDR1 is DFQATT and CDR2 SNEGSKA (reference sequence).

The table lists this clonotype with many counts. The chain carries TRBV11-2 and TRBJ2-7; 7 bases are shared with TRBD1. The V and J ends lost 1 base and 0 bases, in that order; junction bases with no gene match: 9. CDR3 length equals 17 residues. The V gene's germline CDR1 is SGHAT and CDR2 FQNNGV. The CDR3 coding sequence is TGTGCCAGCAGCTTAGGACCCGGGACAGAAGTCTCCTACGAGCAGTACTTC. The encoded protein is CASSLGPGTEVSYEQYF.

V usage is TRBV5-6 and J usage is TRBJ2-3; TRBD1 matches 12 bases. With 3 bases clipped from V and 5 bases from J, the junction kept 7 bases outside the gene matches. CDR1 and CDR2 from the germline V gene are SGHDT and YYEEEE. The CDR3 loop spans 16 amino acids. The CDR3 reads CASSSTGTGGGDTQYF. Here the CDR3 DNA reads TGTGCCAGCAGCTCGACGGGGACAGGGGGCGGAGATACGCAGTATTTT.

The CDR3 DNA is TGTGCCAGCACCCGGACATTATCCTACGAGCAGTACTTC. Protein product: CASTRTLSYEQYF. The chain employs TRBV28 and TRBJ2-7; maybe TRBD1 (5 bases). CDR3 size: 13 residues. The V end lost 7 bases, the J end lost 1 base, and 11 bases lay between the germline ends. Per germline, CDR1 MDHEN and CDR2 SYDVKM.

The chain carries TRBV20-1 and TRBJ1-1; D is unclear. CDR1 and CDR2 (germline): DFQATT, SNEGSKA (reference sequence). CDR3 length: 12 residues. In DNA, the CDR3 is TGCAGGCTGGCGGAAATAAACACTGAAGCTTTCTTT. This codes for CRLAEINTEAFF.

This clonotype came up many times. The V call is TRBV7-6, the J call TRBJ1-4, with 7 bases fitting TRBD1. The CDR3 runs to 14 residues. Germline loops: CDR1 SGHVS, CDR2 FNYEAQ. J was trimmed by 3 bases and V by 5 bases; bases with no gene match: 3. DNA for the CDR3: TGTGCCAGCAGCAAGGGGGCAGCTAATGAAAAACTGTTTTTT. Translating it yields CASSKGAANEKLFF.

This clonotype was seen at least ten times. The chain combines TRBV18 with TRBJ1-4; D might be TRBD1 (5 bases). In germline, CDR1 is KGHSH, CDR2 LQKENI. V was shortened by 0 bases and J by 14 bases, with 10 bases between the two germline ends. The CDR3 is 12 amino acids. Written as DNA, the CDR3 is TGTGCCAGCTCACCACCGTCCAGGGTCCTGTTTTTT. It codes for CASSPPSRVLFF.

This chain links TRBV20-1 with TRBJ1-6; D unresolved. The CDR3 is 12 amino acids. The germline CDR1 and CDR2 sequences are DFQATT and SNEGSKA (reference sequence). V was pared by 6 bases and J by 5 bases, with 8 bases between. CDR3 residues: CSADGDNSPLHF. CDR3 DNA: TGCAGTGCGGACGGAGATAATTCACCCCTCCACTTT.

This clonotype was recorded at least ten times. V gene TRBV5-1 combines with J gene TRBJ2-3; 14 positions match TRBD2. This CDR3 has 16 amino acids. CDR1 is SGHRS, CDR2 YFSETQ, per germline. V trimming: 4 bases; J trimming: 5 bases; junction bases outside the gene matches: 6. The CDR3 DNA sequence: TGCGCCAGCAGCAAGGGACTAGCGGGGGCGGTAGATACGCAGTATTTT. Encoded protein: CASSKGLAGAVDTQYF.

This clonotype was seen at least ten times. The V and J genes are TRBV2 and TRBJ1-1; no firm D call. Germline CDR1 is SNHLY and CDR2 is FYNNEI. The CDR3 length is 15 residues. The V end lost 4 bases, the J end lost 3 bases, and 15 bases lay between the germline ends. For the CDR3, the DNA is TGTGCCAGCAGTGTTAACGGGCCTTGGGACACTGAAGCTTTCTTT. Residues: CASSVNGPWDTEAFF.

The sample holds many counts of this clonotype. V usage is TRBV7-2 and J usage is TRBJ1-5; D remains ambiguous. The CDR3 extends over 12 amino acids. V was clipped by 5 bases and J by 11 bases, with 13 bases between them. Germline CDR1 reads SGHTA; CDR2 reads FQGNSA. Here the CDR3 DNA reads TGTGCCAGCAGCCTGGGAGGCCTGACCCAGCATTTT. This gives the protein CASSLGGLTQHF.

About this clonotype: One end of the junction does not line up with germline, which may come from a read error. The chain recombines TRBV29-1 with TRBJ1-3; D not resolved. CDR3 length: 11 amino acids. CDR1 SQVTM and CDR2 ANQGSEA come from the germline V gene. The CDR3 region is CSHSSGSTIYF. In nucleotides, the CDR3 is TGCAGCCACAGTTCTGGAAGCACCATATATTTT.

This clonotype was counted many times. V usage is TRBV11-1 and J usage is TRBJ2-1; the D gene is possibly TRBD1 (6 bases). Trimming removed 1 base from V and 8 bases from J, with 12 bases in between. The CDR3 loop spans 14 amino acids. Germline assignment: CDR1 SGHAT and CDR2 FQDESV (reference sequence). In nucleotides, the CDR3 is TGTGCCAGCAGCTTAGGTTCAGGGGCGGATGAGCAGTTCTTC. It codes for CASSLGSGADEQFF.

This clonotype was seen more than once but under ten times. This chain uses TRBV24-1 with TRBJ2-1, with TRBD2 matching 11 bases. The CDR3 consists of 14 residues. The germline gives CDR1 KGHDR, CDR2 SFDVKD. The J segment lost 10 bases and the V segment lost 8 bases, leaving 9 bases of the junction unmatched. CDR3 nucleotide sequence: TGTGCCACCAAAGATAGCGGGGGGGCCTGGGAGCAGTTCTTC. Its protein is CATKDSGGAWEQFF.

Ten or more counts support this clonotype. This CDR3 reads CATRPGQGYTGELFF. The CDR3 DNA reads as TGTGCCACCAGGCCAGGACAGGGCTACACCGGGGAGCTGTTTTTT. The chain has TRBV24-1 and TRBJ2-2; 8 nucleotides match TRBD1. The J segment lost 3 bases and the V segment lost 7 bases, leaving 6 bases of the junction unmatched. Germline-derived CDR1 and CDR2 are KGHDR and SFDVKD. There are 15 residues in the CDR3.

CDR3 in amino acids: CASTRTLEGNQPQHF. In DNA form, the CDR3 reads TGTGCCAGCACGCGGACCCTCGAAGGCAATCAGCCCCAGCATTTT. The chain uses TRBV6-1 and TRBJ1-5; D remains unclear. This CDR3 contains 15 residues. The germline CDR1 and CDR2 sequences are MNHNS and SASEGT. Trimming cost V 7 bases and J 2 bases, with 15 bases left between them.

For this clonotype: This could be a read error, since a much larger clone is one nucleotide away. CDR3 sequence (DNA): TGTGCCAGCAGTCGACGGACCGCGAACACCGGGGAGCTGTTTTTT. This gives the protein CASSRRTANTGELFF. The chain employs TRBV7-2 and TRBJ2-2; D uncertain. Germline-derived CDR1 and CDR2 are SGHTA and FQGNSA. Trimming removed 6 bases from V and 0 bases from J, with 11 bases in between. The CDR3 is 15 residues long.

This clonotype has a count of ten or more. As DNA, the CDR3 is TGCAGTGCCCAATACAGGGCCTCCTACAATGAGCAGTTCTTC. Its translation: CSAQYRASYNEQFF. V is TRBV20-1 and J is TRBJ2-1; possible D gene TRBD1, 6 bases. Per germline, CDR1 DFQATT and CDR2 SNEGSKA (reference sequence). The CDR3 has 14 amino acids. The germline V and J ends were trimmed by 6 bases and 0 bases, with 12 bases remaining between them.

The V and J genes are TRBV2 and TRBJ1-5, with a possible D match to TRBD1 (5 bases). The V gene's germline CDR1 is SNHLY and CDR2 FYNNEI. V lost 6 bases and J 7 bases, leaving 13 bases between the germline ends. The CDR3 has 13 amino acids. The chain's CDR3 is CASRGELWQPQHF. DNA of the CDR3: TGTGCCAGCAGAGGGGAACTCTGGCAGCCCCAGCATTTT.

V and J are TRBV9 and TRBJ1-6, with D perhaps matching TRBD1 (5 bases). V lost 3 bases and J lost 9, with 13 bases in between. The CDR3 is 14 residues long. CDR1 and CDR2 (germline): SGDLS, YYNGEE. In DNA form, the CDR3 reads TGTGCCAGCAGCGCTCGGGACCGGAGTTCACCCCTCCACTTT. It yields the protein CASSARDRSSPLHF.

In regard to this clonotype: Since a much larger clone is just one base distant, this may be a read error. The rearrangement uses TRBV3-1 and TRBJ2-5, with a tentative D call TRBD2 (6 bases). Germline loops: CDR1 LGHDT, CDR2 YNNKEL (reference sequence). This CDR3 has 14 amino acids. V gave up 7 bases and J gave up 2 bases, with 14 bases separating them. Here the CDR3 reads CASILNGGQETQYF. The CDR3 DNA reads as TGTGCCAGCATCCTCAACGGGGGTCAAGAGACCCAGTACTTC.

This clonotype was counted ten times or more. This chain joins TRBV28 and TRBJ2-7; no reliable D call. CDR1 is MDHEN, CDR2 SYDVKM, per germline. V lost 7 bases, J lost 3 bases, and 13 bases lay in between. This CDR3 comprises 13 residues. This CDR3 is CASTPYKGYEQYF. DNA of the CDR3: TGTGCCAGCACTCCATATAAAGGCTACGAGCAGTACTTC.

This chain links TRBV6-2 or TRBV6-3 with TRBJ2-2; TRBD1 aligns across 8 bases. This CDR3 is built from 15 residues. The germline CDR1 and CDR2 sequences are MNHEY and SVGEGT. Trimming took 5 bases from V and 4 from J; bases not matched to a gene: 6. The CDR3 region has the DNA TGTGCCAGCAGTCCCACAGGGGGTTTCACCGGGGAGCTGTTTTTT. It translates to CASSPTGGFTGELFF.

In this sample, this clonotype turned up many times. The gene calls are TRBV11-2 and TRBJ1-5; D unresolved. Germline CDR1 is SGHAT and CDR2 is FQNNGV. The CDR3 totals 13 residues. V lost 2 bases and J lost 4, with 6 bases in between. CDR3 protein: CASSLSLNQPQHF. CDR3 sequence (DNA): TGTGCCAGCAGCTTAAGTTTAAATCAGCCCCAGCATTTT.

The V gene is TRBV3-1, the J gene TRBJ2-5; possible D gene TRBD2, 7 bases. In germline, CDR1 is LGHDT, CDR2 YNNKEL (reference sequence). Trimming removed 3 bases from V and 5 bases from J, with 22 bases in between. The CDR3 is made up of 17 amino acids. CDR3 amino acids: CASSQGGQTGGFETQYF. Written as DNA, the CDR3 is TGTGCCAGCAGCCAGGGGGGGCAAACGGGAGGTTTTGAGACCCAGTACTTC.

The chain has TRBV5-1 and TRBJ2-3, with 8 bases fitting TRBD2. The germline CDR1 and CDR2 sequences are SGHRS and YFSETQ. Trimming cost V 0 bases and J 6 bases; bases outside gene matches: 3. The CDR3 totals 14 residues. CDR3 loop: CASSLGTSQDTQYF. DNA of the CDR3: TGCGCCAGCAGCTTGGGGACTAGCCAGGATACGCAGTATTTT.

This clonotype has a handful of counts. The chain links TRBV9 to TRBJ1-2; 7 nucleotides line up with TRBD1. Per the germline V gene, CDR1 is SGDLS and CDR2 is YYNGEE. The CDR3 is made up of 13 amino acids. Germline trimming cut 3 bases from V and 6 bases from J; bases unmatched to any gene: 5. The CDR3 region has the DNA TGTGCCAGCAGCGCAGGGGGGGGGGATGGCTACACCTTC. Translating gives CASSAGGGDGYTF.